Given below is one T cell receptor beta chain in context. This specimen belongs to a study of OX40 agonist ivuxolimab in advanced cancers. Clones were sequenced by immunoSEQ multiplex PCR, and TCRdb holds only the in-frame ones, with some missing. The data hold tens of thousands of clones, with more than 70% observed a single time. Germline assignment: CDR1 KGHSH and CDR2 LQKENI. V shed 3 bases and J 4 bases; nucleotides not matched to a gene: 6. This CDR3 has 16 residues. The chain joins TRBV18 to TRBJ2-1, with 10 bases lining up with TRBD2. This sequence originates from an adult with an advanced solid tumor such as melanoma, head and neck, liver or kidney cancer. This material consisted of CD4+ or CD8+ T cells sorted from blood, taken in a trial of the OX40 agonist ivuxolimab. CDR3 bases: TGTGCCAGCTCACCCGGACTAGCGGATCTATACAATGAGCAGTTCTTC. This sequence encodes CASSPGLADLYNEQFF.